This T cell receptor beta chain emerged from a study of T and B cells in COVID-19 patients. Study overall: COVID-19 patients gave peripheral blood either during active infection or after recovery.

BIOMED2 TRB-A/B primer pools were used in multiplex TRB PCR. TCRdb passed the multiplex PCR reads through MiXCR, listing each CDR3 protein once. The table shows thousands of distinct CDR3 sequences, with 25% to 35% occurring only once. Blood genomic DNA input for TRB amplification was roughly 230-550 ng. By sample fraction, this clonotype is medium-sized. What it binds is not known. Points from the study as a whole: Patients with COVID-19 reportedly showed strongly skewed T cell receptor beta variable and joining gene usage. CD4+, regulatory T cell, CD8+ and sorted SARS-CoV-2-responsive or tetramer+ T cells were not yet sequenced.

This TCR was recovered from a human donor with active COVID-19. Sequenced material: blood.

CDR3 bases: TGTGCCAGCAGCGACCGGGCCTACGGCCGGGAGCTGTTTTTT. Encoded protein: CASSDRAYGRELFF. J is TRBJ2-2 and V is TRBV5-6; D gene uncertain. Germline V CDR1 and CDR2: SGHDT, YYEEEE. This CDR3 region has 14 residues. The V and J ends lost 4 bases and 9 bases respectively, with 16 bases between them.